One T cell receptor (beta chain) is described in this entry. These data belong to a study of blood T cell repertoires in COVID-19. Study context: Material from acute and convalescent COVID-19 was sourced from the United States, Italy and Spain. The analysed material was cDNA or gDNA that came from T cells, B-cell-depleted T cells, or PBMCs.

Germline V gives CDR1 SGHKS, CDR2 YYEKEE (reference sequence). The CDR3 loop spans 15 amino acids. Trimming at V came to 0 bases and at J to 2 bases, leaving 4 bases not matched to a gene. Generated by immunoSEQ multiplex PCR, the TCRdb table keeps only in-frame clones and is missing some. The table records about 440,000 clones, around 89% of them present only once. Sequencing used peripheral blood. V is TRBV5-5 and J is TRBJ2-7, with 8 bases fitting TRBD1. The sequence was obtained from a woman between 25 and 40 years old with acute or convalescent COVID-19. Here the CDR3 reads CASSLGTGKAYEQYF. The CDR3 DNA is TGTGCCAGCAGCTTGGGGACAGGGAAGGCCTACGAGCAGTACTTC. The variable domain in full, completed from reference TRBV5-5 and TRBJ2-7, reads DAGVTQSPTHLIKTRGQQVTLRCSPISGHKSVSWYQQVLGQGPQFIFQYYEKEERGRGNFPDRFSARQFPNYSSELNVNALLLGDSALYLCASSLGTGKAYEQYFGPGTRLTVT.